This T cell receptor beta chain appears in the sequencing data of a study of blood T cell repertoires in COVID-19. Clones were sequenced by immunoSEQ multiplex PCR, and TCRdb holds only the in-frame ones, with some missing. This repertoire shows fewer than 200,000 clones, 85% found once; its top ten account for under 4%. The V gene's germline CDR1 is MNHEY and CDR2 SVGAGI. After removal of 6 bases from V and 3 bases from J, the junction contained 8 bases not matched to a gene. The CDR3 extends over 15 amino acids. This clone was seen a handful of times. V is TRBV6-5 and J is TRBJ1-5; 7 nucleotides align to TRBD1. The TCR sequence derives from a human donor with acute or convalescent COVID-19. The donor label of this sample is uncertain. The sequencing input was peripheral blood. CDR3 sequence reads: CASRPGTATNQPQHF. In DNA form, the CDR3 reads TGTGCCAGCAGACCAGGGACAGCTACCAATCAGCCCCAGCATTTT.